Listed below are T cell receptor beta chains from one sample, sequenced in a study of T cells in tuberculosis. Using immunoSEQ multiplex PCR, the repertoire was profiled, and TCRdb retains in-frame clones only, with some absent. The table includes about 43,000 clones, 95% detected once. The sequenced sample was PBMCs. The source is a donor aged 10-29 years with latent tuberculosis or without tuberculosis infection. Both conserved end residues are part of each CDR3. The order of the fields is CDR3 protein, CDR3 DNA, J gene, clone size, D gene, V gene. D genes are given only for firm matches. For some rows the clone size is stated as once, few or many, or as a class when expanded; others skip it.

CASSELSSPRETQYF	TGTGCCAGCAGTGAACTATCTTCCCCCCGAGAGACCCAGTACTTC	TRBJ2-5	.	.	TRBV6-1
CASSSDRAGTEAFF	TGCGCCAGCAGTTCCGACAGGGCGGGCACTGAAGCTTTCTTT	TRBJ1-1	.	TRBD1	TRBV5-1
CASRLGPNTEAFF	TGTGCCAGCAGACTGGGGCCGAACACTGAAGCTTTCTTT	TRBJ1-1	.	.	TRBV6-5
CASSQDRGTSGYTDTQYF	TGCGCCAGCAGCCAAGATCGTGGGACTAGCGGTTACACAGATACGCAGTATTTT	TRBJ2-3	.	TRBD2	TRBV4-1
CASSQVPVLGGTEAFF	TGCGCCAGCAGCCAAGTCCCGGTCCTGGGGGGGACTGAAGCTTTCTTT	TRBJ1-1	.	.	TRBV4-3
CASSSHRGEQFF	TGTGCCAGCAGTAGTCATCGTGGTGAGCAGTTCTTC	TRBJ2-1	once	.	TRBV7-3
CASSDTDRGAEAFF	TGTGCCAGCAGTGACACCGACAGGGGGGCCGAAGCTTTCTTT	TRBJ1-1	.	TRBD1	TRBV2
CASSLTGGGSVGVGEAFF	TGTGCCAGCAGCTTGACAGGGGGGGGCTCTGTCGGTGTCGGTGAAGCTTTCTTT	TRBJ1-1	once	TRBD1	TRBV5-4
CASSQRLNYGYTF	TGCGCCAGCAGCCAGCGACTTAACTATGGCTACACCTTC	TRBJ1-2	.	.	TRBV4-3
CASSESRAANEQFF	TGTGCCAGCAGTGAAAGCAGGGCCGCAAATGAGCAGTTCTTC	TRBJ2-1	.	.	TRBV2
CASKSFGTDTQYF	TGTGCCAGCAAGAGCTTTGGCACAGATACGCAGTATTTT	TRBJ2-3	.	.	TRBV6-4
CASSVEVGQTNTGELFF	TGTGCCAGCAGCGTGGAGGTAGGACAGACGAACACCGGGGAGCTGTTTTTT	TRBJ2-2	.	.	TRBV9
CASSVATGANTEAFF	TGTGCCAGTAGTGTCGCGACAGGGGCGAACACTGAAGCTTTCTTT	TRBJ1-1	.	TRBD1	TRBV19
CASSLRQGAGGELFF	TGTGCCAGCAGCTTAAGACAGGGGGCGGGCGGGGAGCTGTTTTTT	TRBJ2-2	.	TRBD1	TRBV5-4
CASVTRVQPQHF	TGCGCCAGCGTTACCAGGGTTCAGCCCCAGCATTTT	TRBJ1-5	.	.	TRBV23-1
CASSGDRVNQPQHF	TGTGCCAGCAGCGGGGACAGGGTCAATCAGCCCCAGCATTTT	TRBJ1-5	.	TRBD1	TRBV5-6
CAWSGDRVGEKLFF	TGTGCCTGGAGCGGGGACAGGGTGGGGGAAAAACTGTTTTTT	TRBJ1-4	.	TRBD1	TRBV30
CASSEGQTSNQPQHF	TGTGCCAGCAGTGAGGGACAGACTAGCAATCAGCCCCAGCATTTT	TRBJ1-5	.	TRBD1	TRBV25-1
CSVEDAGGGLETQYF	TGCAGCGTTGAAGACGCGGGGGGGGGTTTAGAGACCCAGTACTTC	TRBJ2-5	.	TRBD2	TRBV29-1
CASSVGDREEGPQHF	TGTGCCAGCAGCGTAGGGGACAGGGAAGAAGGGCCCCAGCATTTT	TRBJ1-5	.	TRBD1	TRBV9
CASSSQGVRTEAFF	TGTGCCAGCAGCAGTCAGGGTGTCCGGACTGAAGCTTTCTTT	TRBJ1-1	.	.	TRBV28
CASSQSIRCRGQGSVDTQYF	TGCGCCAGCAGTCAATCGATTAGATGTAGGGGACAGGGGTCTGTAGATACGCAGTATTTT	TRBJ2-3	.	TRBD1	TRBV23-1
CASSSPTGITEAFF	TGTGCCAGCAGCTCCCCGACAGGGATCACTGAAGCTTTCTTT	TRBJ1-1	.	TRBD1	TRBV7-9
CASSYQTGELFF	TGTGCCAGCAGTTACCAGACCGGGGAGCTGTTTTTT	TRBJ2-2	.	.	TRBV6-6
CASGHQDRANGYTF	TGTGCTAGTGGACATCAGGACAGGGCAAATGGCTACACCTTC	TRBJ1-2	once	TRBD1	TRBV12-5
CAWSSLAGPEQYF	TGTGCCTGGAGTAGTCTAGCGGGGCCCGAGCAGTACTTC	TRBJ2-7	.	TRBD2	TRBV30
CASSPGDSGAYQPQHF	TGCGCCAGCAGCCCCGGGGACAGTGGGGCCTATCAGCCCCAGCATTTT	TRBJ1-5	.	TRBD1	TRBV5-1
CASSMARQPQHF	TGTGCCAGTAGTATGGCCAGACAGCCCCAGCATTTT	TRBJ1-5	.	.	TRBV19
CASSKPRQGGYTF	TGTGCCAGTAGTAAGCCAAGACAGGGAGGCTACACCTTC	TRBJ1-2	.	TRBD1	TRBV19